A selection of T cell receptor beta chains follows, all from one sample in a study of T cells after yellow fever vaccination. TCRdb analysed the 5' RACE reads with MiXCR anew, one entry per CDR3 protein. The repertoire holds 70,000 or so distinct CDR3 sequences, with approximately 6.2% as singletons. The material was CD4+ T cells sorted from PBMCs, obtained roughly 14 days after the first yellow fever vaccination. The receptors shown here come from a man younger than 35 who received the YFV17D yellow fever vaccine. Each CDR3 is given with its conserved first and last residue. Fields, in order: D gene, clone size, V gene, J gene, CDR3 DNA, CDR3 protein. The D gene is left open where the match is weak. Size is stated for part of the rows, as once, few or many counts, or as a class when the clone is expanded.

NA,many,TRBV29-1,TRBJ2-5,TGCAGCCCGGGTGGGGGAGCTAGGGGGACCCAGTACTTC,CSPGGGARGTQYF
NA,many,TRBV5-1,TRBJ2-5,TGCGCCAGCACAAGGGGGAGGAGCGAGACCCAGTACTTC,CASTRGRSETQYF
NA,few,TRBV19,TRBJ2-4,TGTGCCAGTAGTATGTGGGGAACCAAAAACATTCAGTACTTC,CASSMWGTKNIQYF
NA,NA,TRBV3-1,TRBJ2-2,TGTGCCACCTGCCAACCGACAGGATCGGCGAACACCGGGGAGCTGTTTTTT,CATCQPTGSANTGELFF
TRBD1,many,TRBV7-9,TRBJ1-2,TGTGCCAGCAGCGACCTACAGGGGGTCTACACCTTC,CASSDLQGVYTF
NA,many,TRBV20-1,TRBJ1-1,TGCAGTGCTAGAGACAGAAGAGACACTGAAGCTTTCTTT,CSARDRRDTEAFF
NA,many,TRBV5-1,TRBJ2-5,TGCGCCAGCAGCTTGTCGGGCCAGGGGATGTGGGAGACCCAGTACTTC,CASSLSGQGMWETQYF
TRBD1,many,TRBV3-1,TRBJ2-5,TGTGCCAGCAGCCAAGATTTCCGACAGGGGACCCAGTACTTC,CASSQDFRQGTQYF
TRBD1,many,TRBV20-1,TRBJ1-4,TGCAGTGCTAGAGAAGGGACAGGGGATGAAAAACTGTTTTTT,CSAREGTGDEKLFF
NA,many,TRBV6-5,TRBJ2-1,TGTGCCAGCAGTTACTCCAGACAGACTGAGCAGTTCTTC,CASSYSRQTEQFF
TRBD1,many,TRBV5-4,TRBJ1-2,TGTGCCAGCACCTCAGGGGGTGGCTATGGCTACACCTTC,CASTSGGGYGYTF
NA,many,TRBV5-1,TRBJ2-4,TGCGCCAGCAGCTTGGTAGGGCTGAGAAACATTCAGTACTTC,CASSLVGLRNIQYF
NA,many,TRBV4-3,TRBJ1-4,TGCGCCAGCAGTCACAGGGAGATAGGAACTAATGAAAAACTGTTTTTT,CASSHREIGTNEKLFF
NA,many,TRBV7-2,TRBJ2-1,TGTGCCAGCAGCTTAGTTGGGGCGGACAATGAGCAGTTCTTC,CASSLVGADNEQFF
NA,many,TRBV6-5,TRBJ1-2,TGTGCCAGCAGCGGTTTCACTACTAACTATGGCTACACCTTC,CASSGFTTNYGYTF
TRBD1,many,TRBV7-2,TRBJ1-6,TGTGCCAGCAGTTTGACAGGGGACCGCTCACCCCTCCACTTT,CASSLTGDRSPLHF
TRBD2,many,TRBV28,TRBJ2-5,TGTGCCAGCAGTTTACTAGCGGGGGGGCTTGAGACCCAGTACTTC,CASSLLAGGLETQYF
NA,many,TRBV18,TRBJ2-1,TGTGCCAGCTCACCACCGTCCCAGTACAATGAGCAGTTCTTC,CASSPPSQYNEQFF
TRBD1,many,TRBV20-1,TRBJ2-7,TGCAGTGCTGGCCCCGGGACAGCTTACGAGCAGTACTTC,CSAGPGTAYEQYF
NA,NA,TRBV5-1,TRBJ2-5,TGCGCCAGCAGCTTCGGCAATCAAGAGACCCAGTACTTC,CASSFGNQETQYF
NA,many,TRBV12-3/TRBV12-4,TRBJ2-5,TGTGCCAGCAGTTTAACTCCCCAAGAGACCCAGTACTTC,CASSLTPQETQYF
NA,many,TRBV3-1,TRBJ1-1,TGTGCCAGCAGCCAAAAGGGGTACACTGAAGCTTTCTTT,CASSQKGYTEAFF
TRBD1,many,TRBV5-1,TRBJ2-7,TGCGCCAGCAGTCGAAGTTCAACCGGGACAGGGGCCCACCTAAGCTCCTACGAGCAGTACTTC,CASSRSSTGTGAHLSSYEQYF